This T cell receptor beta chain was recorded in a study of blood T cells in healthy people across ages. Across the whole study: About one barcoded beta molecule per two T cells was captured by template switching.

A J-beta primer mix and a sample-barcoded 5' primer were used in a second PCR of about 7 to 11 cycles. Each CDR3 protein is one row after TCRdb ran MiXCR on the 5' RACE reads. The repertoire has approximately 900,000 distinct CDR3 sequences, around 29% of them found once; the top ten carry roughly a tenth. The ends were cut back, 8 bases at V and 5 bases at J, with 15 bases in the middle. The CDR3 consists of 13 residues. CDR1 and CDR2 (germline): SNHLY, FYNNEI. This clonotype was seen more than once but under ten times. A further study also used this sample, focusing on T cells of mothers and their children.

The sequence was collected from a woman in her thirties or forties in good health. This chain links TRBV2 with TRBJ1-2; a weak D match, TRBD1 (5 bases). Sequenced sample: blood. This CDR3 reads CASRVGQGYGYTF. The CDR3 region has the DNA TGTGCCAGCCGGGTGGGGCAAGGTTATGGCTACACCTTC.